The text below deals with one TCR beta chain. Per germline, CDR1 ENHRY and CDR2 SYGVKD. The CDR3 covers 21 residues. V dropped 3 bases and J dropped 6; count of bases not matched to a gene: 21. Per the original methods: Amplified reference gene primers provided the basis for estimating nucleated cell counts. The protocol was immunoSEQ multiplex PCR, while the TCRdb copy is restricted to in-frame clones and leaves out a portion. Clone size and V and J calls were adopted from that table, with D and trimming inferred from the DNA. The sample contains 150,000 to 200,000 clones, 94% of which appear only once. The data were obtained in a study of blood T cell repertoires in COVID-19. The overall study: The origin of the acute and convalescent COVID-19 samples was the United States, Italy and Spain.

One Seattle source followed patients from active infection through their disease course. The sequence derives from a man aged 30-40 years with COVID-19, enrolled during active disease. This chain connects TRBV10-3 to TRBJ2-1, with 12 bases that match TRBD2. Input material: peripheral blood. The CDR3 DNA follows: TGTGCCATCAGTGACCCCACCGGGGCTAGCGGGGGGGCGCGGACTTCCAATGAGCAGTTCTTC. Translation gives CAISDPTGASGGARTSNEQFF.